The 21 T cell receptor beta chains below come from one sample, sequenced in a study of pediatric ulcerative colitis. Repertoires were generated with immunoSEQ multiplex PCR, while TCRdb's copy carries only in-frame clones and drops some. The sample contains 30,000 or so clones, about 81% of which appear only once. Rectal tissue came from one to two pinch biopsies taken at colonoscopy. Sequenced: gut tissue. The receptors derive from a boy between 10 and 17 years old with mild ulcerative colitis.

CDR3 nucleotide sequence: TGTGCCAGCAGATTAGCCCTGAAATCTACAGATACGCAGTATTTT. It is translated as CASRLALKSTDTQYF. The chain recombines TRBV2 with TRBJ2-3; D is unresolved. The V gene's germline CDR1 is SNHLY and CDR2 FYNNEI. V lost 6 bases, J lost 3 bases, and 16 bases lay in between. This CDR3 region has 15 residues.

The DNA of the CDR3 is TGTGCCAGCAGCCCCCGGCCCGACGAAAACTACGAGCAGTACTTC. It encodes CASSPRPDENYEQYF. J is TRBJ2-7 and V is TRBV5-4, with no clear D. The CDR3 is made up of 15 amino acids. Trimming took off 4 bases at V and 3 bases at J, with 17 bases between the two ends. Looked up from germline, CDR1 is SGHNT and CDR2 is YYREEE (reference sequence).

There are a few counts of this clone. The chain is built from TRBV5-4 and TRBJ1-5; TRBD1 aligns across 10 bases. Germline V lookup: CDR1 SGHNT, CDR2 YYREEE (reference sequence). CDR3 length: 18 amino acids. The J segment lost 0 bases and the V segment lost 4 bases, leaving 10 bases of the junction unmatched. CDR3 in amino acids: CASSKEGDRGASNQPQHF. CDR3 in DNA: TGTGCCAGCAGCAAGGAGGGGGACAGGGGTGCTAGCAATCAGCCCCAGCATTTT.

V and J are TRBV7-9 and TRBJ1-1, with TRBD1 as a possible D gene (5 bases). Looked up from germline, CDR1 is SEHNR and CDR2 is FQNEAQ (reference sequence). The CDR3 is 15 amino acids. Trimming took off 2 bases at V and 0 bases at J, with 10 bases between the two ends. CDR3 amino acids: CASSLRQPVNTEAFF. CDR3 sequence (DNA): TGTGCCAGCAGCTTACGACAGCCAGTGAACACTGAAGCTTTCTTT.

The rearrangement joins TRBV5-1 to TRBJ1-1; 8 bases align to TRBD1. Losses at the gene ends were 4 bases for V and 3 bases for J; bases not matched to a gene: 5. Germline V gene data show CDR1 as SGHRS and CDR2 as YFSETQ. This CDR3 region has 14 residues. Written as DNA, the CDR3 is TGCGCCAGCAGCACCCTGACAGGGGACACTGAAGCTTTCTTT. Translating it yields CASSTLTGDTEAFF.

The rearrangement uses TRBV6-4 and TRBJ2-3; D is undetermined. The CDR3 spans 15 residues. V gave up 0 bases and J gave up 4 bases, with 11 bases separating them. Germline lookup yields CDR1 MRHNA and CDR2 SNTAGT. This CDR3 is CASSDSGGAADTQYF. CDR3 in DNA: TGTGCCAGCAGTGACTCGGGCGGAGCAGCAGATACGCAGTATTTT.

As for this clone: Mismatch with germline at one junction end may stem from a read error. The rearrangement uses TRBV5-8 and TRBJ2-7, with no clear D. This CDR3 has 10 residues. Germline loops: CDR1 SGHTS, CDR2 YDEGEE. The CDR3 sequence: CASRLGEQYF. CDR3 nucleotide sequence: TGTGCCAGCAGGTTGGGGGAGCAGTACTTC.

The rearrangement links TRBV5-5 to TRBJ2-2; 11 positions match TRBD2. Per the germline V gene, CDR1 is SGHKS and CDR2 is YYEKEE (reference sequence). The CDR3 has 16 residues. With V trimmed by 4 bases and J by 2 bases, 4 bases remained unmatched. In nucleotides, the CDR3 is TGTGCCAGCAGCATTACTAGCGGGGGAAACACCGGGGAGCTGTTTTTT. It codes for CASSITSGGNTGELFF.

V and J are TRBV6-1 and TRBJ2-3; TRBD1 agrees at 11 bases. CDR3 length: 15 residues. Germline lookup yields CDR1 MNHNS and CDR2 SASEGT. Trimming removed 4 bases from V and 9 bases from J; junction bases left unmatched: 9. CDR3 sequence (DNA): TGTGCCAGCAGTGTTTGGACAGGGGGCGTGTCAACGCAGTATTTT. The encoded protein is CASSVWTGGVSTQYF.

The chain couples TRBV7-9 to TRBJ1-3; 8 bases agree with TRBD1. Germline loops: CDR1 SEHNR, CDR2 FQNEAQ (reference sequence). The CDR3 has 15 residues. After removal of 3 bases from V and 4 bases from J, the junction contained 5 bases not matched to a gene. CDR3 region: CASSFGRGQGNTIYF. CDR3 DNA: TGTGCCAGCAGCTTTGGCAGGGGGCAAGGAAACACCATATATTTT.

The chain links TRBV5-8 to TRBJ2-7; D not certain. V shed 0 bases and J shed 2 bases, with 6 bases lying between them. The CDR3 spans 13 residues. The germline V gene encodes CDR1 SGHTS and CDR2 YDEGEE. Written as DNA, the CDR3 is TGTGCCAGCAGCTTGGCCGGAACCTACGAGCAGTACTTC. This sequence encodes CASSLAGTYEQYF.

The table lists this clone with a few counts. The rearrangement links TRBV5-8 to TRBJ2-3; 7 positions agree with TRBD1. Germline-derived CDR1 and CDR2 are SGHTS and YDEGEE. This CDR3 contains 13 residues. V lost 4 bases to trimming and J lost 2 bases; unmatched junction nucleotides: 1. Here the CDR3 DNA reads TGTGCCAGCAGCGGGACAGTCACAGATACGCAGTATTTT. This codes for CASSGTVTDTQYF.

The chain recombines TRBV5-1 with TRBJ2-2; D call uncertain. The germline V gene has CDR1 SGHRS and CDR2 YFSETQ. The V end lost 9 bases, the J end lost 5 bases, and 17 bases lay between the germline ends. CDR3 length equals 14 residues. CDR3 sequence (DNA): TGCGCCACCTCCTCTGGGTCCGGTACCGGGGAGCTGTTTTTT. It encodes CATSSGSGTGELFF.

J is TRBJ1-3 and V is TRBV30; D remains ambiguous. Trimming pared 5 bases from V and 0 bases from J, leaving 5 bases between. Looked up from germline, CDR1 is GTSNPN and CDR2 is SVGIG (reference sequence). The CDR3 runs 12 residues. CDR3 sequence (DNA): TGTGCCTGGGGGTTCTCTGGAAACACCATATATTTT. This gives the protein CAWGFSGNTIYF.

This clone was seen more than once but under ten times. The CDR3 loop is CASKLGGGMGDSPLHF. The CDR3 region has the DNA TGTGCCAGCAAGTTGGGGGGCGGGATGGGTGATTCACCCCTCCACTTT. The chain is built from TRBV27 and TRBJ1-6, with D possibly TRBD1 on 6 matching bases. CDR1 MNHEY and CDR2 SMNVEV come from the germline V gene (reference sequence). Trimming stripped 7 bases from V and 8 bases from J, with 21 bases between. This CDR3 comprises 16 residues.

The V call is TRBV10-3, the J call TRBJ2-7; TRBD1 matches at 8 bases. Trimming cost V 6 bases and J 2 bases; bases outside gene matches: 3. Germline V gives CDR1 ENHRY, CDR2 SYGVKD. The CDR3 is 13 amino acids. The CDR3, as DNA: TGTGCCATCAGCCTACAGGGGGCCTACGAGCAGTACTTC. This codes for CAISLQGAYEQYF.

The V and J genes are TRBV2 and TRBJ2-7, with 7 bases aligning to TRBD1. The germline gives CDR1 SNHLY, CDR2 FYNNEI. This CDR3 is built from 20 residues. V was clipped by 4 bases and J by 3 bases; unmatched bases: 24. The CDR3 loop is CASSVRTGRTPDRRYYEQYF. DNA for the CDR3: TGTGCCAGCAGTGTACGGACAGGCAGGACGCCCGACCGCAGGTACTACGAGCAGTACTTC.

J is TRBJ2-5 and V is TRBV4-2; 10 bases match TRBD2. CDR3 size: 16 residues. Losses at the gene ends were 0 bases for V and 3 bases for J; bases not matched to a gene: 4. Per germline, CDR1 LGHNA and CDR2 YNFKEQ. CDR3 loop: CASSQDISGGKETQYF. CDR3 coding DNA: TGTGCCAGCAGCCAAGATATTAGCGGGGGGAAAGAGACCCAGTACTTC.

The gene calls are TRBV2 and TRBJ2-1, with D perhaps TRBD1 or TRBD2 (5 bases each). The CDR3 spans 12 residues. Germline assignment: CDR1 SNHLY and CDR2 FYNNEI. V gave up 1 base and J gave up 14 bases, with 12 bases separating them. The CDR3 sequence: CASSEGQGAKFF. The CDR3 region has the DNA TGTGCCAGCAGTGAAGGGCAGGGAGCGAAGTTCTTC.

The chain is built from TRBV19 and TRBJ2-3; D is ambiguous. The ends were cut back, 6 bases at V and 3 bases at J, with 16 bases in the middle. CDR1 is LNHDA and CDR2 is SQIVND in the germline V gene (reference sequence). This CDR3 comprises 15 residues. CDR3 sequence: CASSDQPSGTDTQYF. In DNA form, the CDR3 reads TGTGCCAGTAGCGACCAACCTAGTGGAACAGATACGCAGTATTTT.

This clone was picked up one time. J is TRBJ1-2 and V is TRBV7-9; D is unresolved. V was shortened by 3 bases and J by 8 bases, with 7 bases between the two germline ends. The germline gives CDR1 SEHNR, CDR2 FQNEAQ (reference sequence). The CDR3 loop spans 11 amino acids. As DNA, the CDR3 is TGTGCCAGCAGCTTCGGAATAGGCTACACCTTC. It codes for CASSFGIGYTF. Variable domain in full (rest from reference TRBV7-9 and TRBJ1-2): DTGVSQNPRHKITKRGQNVTFRCDPISEHNRLYWYRQTLGQGPEFLTYFQNEAQLEKSRLLSDRFSAERPKGSFSTLEIQRTEQGDSAMYLCASSFGIGYTFGSGTRLTVV.